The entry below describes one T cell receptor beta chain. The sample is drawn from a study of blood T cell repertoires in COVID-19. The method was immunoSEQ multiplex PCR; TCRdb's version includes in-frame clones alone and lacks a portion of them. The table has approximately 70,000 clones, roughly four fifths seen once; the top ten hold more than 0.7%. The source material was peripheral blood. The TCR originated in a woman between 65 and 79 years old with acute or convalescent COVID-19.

The CDR3 protein is CASSPYRGDSNEQFF. The CDR3 nucleotides read TGTGCCAGCTCACCGTATCGGGGTGACTCCAATGAGCAGTTCTTC. The chain has TRBV18 and TRBJ2-1; D perhaps matches TRBD2 (5 bases). Germline assignment: CDR1 KGHSH and CDR2 LQKENI. The CDR3 runs 15 residues. The V end was cut by 3 bases, the J end by 6 bases, with 15 bases between.